This T cell receptor (beta chain) was sequenced in a study of control samples from healthy donors and cancer patients. The assay was immunoSEQ multiplex PCR, and TCRdb's table has in-frame clones only and misses some. Among about 170,000 clones listed, around 90% were seen once. Germline V gives CDR1 SQVTM, CDR2 ANQGSEA. The CDR3 covers 15 residues. The trim removed 3 bases at V and 3 bases at J, leaving 9 bases unmatched. The clonotype comes from a man younger than 45 in good health. The rearrangement joins TRBV29-1 to TRBJ2-3, with TRBD2 identical over 7 bases. The sample was blood. CDR3 region: CSVERAGVRTDTQYF. Written as DNA, the CDR3 is TGCAGCGTTGAGAGGGCGGGAGTAAGAACAGATACGCAGTATTTT.